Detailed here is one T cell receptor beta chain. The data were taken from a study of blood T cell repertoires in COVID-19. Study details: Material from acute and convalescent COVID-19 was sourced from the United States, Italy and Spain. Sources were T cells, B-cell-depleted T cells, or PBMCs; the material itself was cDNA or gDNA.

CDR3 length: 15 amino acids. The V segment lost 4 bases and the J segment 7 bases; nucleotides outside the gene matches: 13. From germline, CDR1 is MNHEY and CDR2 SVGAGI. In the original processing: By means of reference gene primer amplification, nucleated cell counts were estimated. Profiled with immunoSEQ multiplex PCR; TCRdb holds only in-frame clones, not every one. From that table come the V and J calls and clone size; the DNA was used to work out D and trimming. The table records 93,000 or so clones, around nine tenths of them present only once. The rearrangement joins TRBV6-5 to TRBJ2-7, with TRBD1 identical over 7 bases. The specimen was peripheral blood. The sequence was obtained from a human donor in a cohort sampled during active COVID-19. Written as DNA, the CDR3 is TGTGCCAGCAGTTGGGGCTTTGGTCGCAGGGGGGAGCAGTACTTC. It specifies CASSWGFGRRGEQYF.